These 18 T cell receptor beta chains were sequenced from one sample in a study of T cells in Graves' hyperthyroidism and ophthalmopathy. Template material for amplifying TCR beta CDR3 regions consisted of RNA transcripts. First-round RT-PCR targeting the TCR CDR3 was performed with the HTBI primer set. A single record per CDR3 protein comes from TCRdb applying MiXCR to the multiplex PCR reads. Of around 540,000 distinct CDR3 sequences listed, about 16% are singletons. Sequencing used blood. The receptors were sampled from a woman aged 25 to 39 with Graves' ophthalmopathy.

In this sample, this clonotype turned up many times. The CDR3 region is CASSLAAEYEQYF. In DNA form, the CDR3 reads TGCGCCAGCAGCTTGGCCGCGGAATACGAGCAGTACTTC. The chain employs TRBV5-1 and TRBJ2-7; D not resolved. CDR3 size: 13 residues. Trimming took off 0 bases at V and 4 bases at J, with 8 bases between the two ends. CDR1 is SGHRS and CDR2 is YFSETQ in the germline V gene.

This clonotype came up many times. The CDR3 nucleotides read TGTGCCAGCAGTTACTTTGCCCTGGATGGCTACACCTTC. It is translated as CASSYFALDGYTF. The gene calls are TRBV6-2 or TRBV6-3 and TRBJ1-2; D unresolved. The CDR3 loop spans 13 amino acids. The germline V and J ends were trimmed by 1 base and 6 bases, with 9 bases remaining between them. The germline gives CDR1 MNHEY, CDR2 SVGEGT.

The chain employs TRBV6-1 and TRBJ2-2; 8 bases are shared with TRBD2. V was clipped by 5 bases and J by 0 bases; unmatched bases: 11. The germline gives CDR1 MNHNS, CDR2 SASEGT. The CDR3 loop spans 18 amino acids. Written as DNA, the CDR3 is TGTGCCAGCAGTTATACCCGCTTAGCGGGGTCGAACACCGGGGAGCTGTTTTTT. Residues: CASSYTRLAGSNTGELFF.

V usage is TRBV5-1 and J usage is TRBJ1-1; D gene unclear. The V end was cut by 2 bases, the J end by 7 bases, with 9 bases between. Germline CDR1 reads SGHRS; CDR2 reads YFSETQ. This CDR3 is built from 12 residues. CDR3 in DNA: TGCGCCAGCAGCTTACGTTGGGGTGAAGCTTTCTTT. This encodes CASSLRWGEAFF.

There are many counts of this clonotype. The chain recombines TRBV7-3 with TRBJ2-3; D is perhaps TRBD2 (5 bases). Trimming removed 5 bases from V and 6 bases from J, with 15 bases in between. The CDR3 has 14 residues. Germline V gene sequence: CDR1 SGHTA, CDR2 FQGTGA. The DNA for the CDR3 is TGTGCCAGCAGCCCAGCCGGGGTAGGGGATACGCAGTATTTT. Translated, it gives CASSPAGVGDTQYF.

This clonotype was seen only a few times. The chain has TRBV6-5 and TRBJ2-5; possibly TRBD1 for D (5 bases). Germline values: CDR1 MNHEY, CDR2 SVGAGI. The CDR3 is made up of 13 amino acids. V shed 2 bases and J shed 9 bases, with 13 bases lying between them. In DNA form, the CDR3 reads TGTGCCAGCAGTTACGACAGAAGTTCCGCCCAGTACTTC. Protein product: CASSYDRSSAQYF.

On this clonotype itself: At one end the junction does not follow the germline gene, possibly because of a read error. The chain employs TRBV29-1 and TRBJ1-2; D remains ambiguous. There are 11 residues in the CDR3. Per germline, CDR1 SQVTM and CDR2 ANQGSEA. The CDR3 DNA reads as TGCAGCGTACTCGGGAGGGTTGGCTACATCTTC. This translates into CSVLGRVGYIF.

This clonotype has at least ten counts. The rearrangement links TRBV4-1 to TRBJ1-1; D remains unclear. Germline CDR1 MGHRA, CDR2 YSYEKL. The CDR3 runs to 14 residues. Deletions cut 8 bases from V and 1 base from J, with 14 bases between. The CDR3 spells CASQGPLKNTEAFF. The CDR3 bases are TGCGCCAGCCAAGGACCTCTCAAGAACACTGAAGCTTTCTTT.

V is TRBV5-1 and J is TRBJ2-1; D is ambiguous. Germline CDR1 and CDR2: SGHRS and YFSETQ. The CDR3 has 14 amino acids. Trimming pared 4 bases from V and 5 bases from J, leaving 13 bases between. CDR3 coding DNA: TGCGCCAGCAGCATTGGTACTGGGGACAATGAGCAGTTCTTC. It codes for CASSIGTGDNEQFF.

A few counts support this clonotype. The V gene is TRBV30, the J gene TRBJ2-7; tentatively, D is TRBD2 (5 bases). CDR3 length equals 13 residues. Germline values: CDR1 GTSNPN, CDR2 SVGIG (reference sequence). Trimming left V 0 bases short and J 3 bases short, with 9 bases between. The CDR3 DNA reads TGTGCCTGGAGTGTACATCGGGGCTACGAGCAGTACTTC. Translated, it gives CAWSVHRGYEQYF.

This clonotype was picked up many times. V and J are TRBV4-3 and TRBJ2-1, with a weak D call TRBD1 (6 bases). From germline, CDR1 is LGHNA and CDR2 YSLEER. V shed 0 bases and J shed 8 bases, with 26 bases lying between them. This CDR3 contains 19 residues. The CDR3 here is CASSQDIVVADSPEDEQFF. CDR3 in DNA: TGCGCCAGCAGCCAAGATATCGTTGTGGCGGACAGTCCTGAGGATGAGCAGTTCTTC.

This clonotype has ten or more counts. The chain links TRBV20-1 to TRBJ2-5; 10 bases match TRBD2. Germline CDR1 is DFQATT and CDR2 is SNEGSKA (reference sequence). The CDR3 has 15 amino acids. J lost 6 bases, V lost 5 bases, and 12 bases had no gene match. DNA for the CDR3: TGCAGTGCTGCCCCCCTAGCGGGAGATCAAAAGACCCAGTACTTC. It translates to CSAAPLAGDQKTQYF.

A few counts support this clonotype. V is TRBV4-3 and J is TRBJ2-4; D might be TRBD2 (5 bases). The CDR3 spans 15 residues. Per the germline V gene, CDR1 is LGHNA and CDR2 is YSLEER. With 2 bases removed from V and 8 bases from J, the gap between germline ends came to 16 bases. The CDR3 here is CASSQSGLPPDIQYF. CDR3 sequence (DNA): TGCGCCAGCAGCCAAAGCGGACTCCCCCCCGACATTCAGTACTTC.

The chain recombines TRBV9 with TRBJ2-3; TRBD1 matches 8 bases. The CDR3 contains 15 residues. Trimming cost V 0 bases and J 7 bases; bases outside gene matches: 7. Germline assignment: CDR1 SGDLS and CDR2 YYNGEE. The chain's CDR3 is CASSVETGGLNTQYF. The CDR3 DNA reads as TGTGCCAGCAGCGTAGAAACAGGGGGTCTGAATACGCAGTATTTT.

This clonotype was seen ten or more times. The chain has TRBV6-2 or TRBV6-3 and TRBJ2-5, with D perhaps being TRBD1 or TRBD2 (5 bases each). CDR1 MNHEY and CDR2 SVGEGT come from the germline V gene. The CDR3 has 14 residues. The V end lost 5 bases, the J end lost 2 bases, and 12 bases lay between the germline ends. This CDR3 is CASSKEGRQETQYF. Here the CDR3 DNA reads TGTGCCAGCAGTAAAGAGGGACGGCAAGAGACCCAGTACTTC.

This clonotype was counted a few times. The rearrangement links TRBV28 to TRBJ1-5; 9 nucleotides line up with TRBD1. The CDR3 has 20 amino acids. V was pared by 6 bases and J by 0 bases, with 18 bases of the junction left unmatched. Germline V CDR1 and CDR2: MDHEN, SYDVKM. Here the CDR3 reads CASRPSPGQGKDYSNQPQHF. The CDR3 nucleotides are TGTGCCAGCAGACCCAGTCCGGGACAGGGAAAAGACTATAGCAATCAGCCCCAGCATTTT. Combining the CDR3 with reference TRBV28 and TRBJ1-5 gives the whole variable domain DVKVTQSSRYLVKRTGEKVFLECVQDMDHENMFWYRQDPGLGLRLIYFSYDVKMKEKGDIPEGYSVSREKKERFSLILESASTNQTSMYLCASRPSPGQGKDYSNQPQHFGDGTRLSIL.

A few counts support this clonotype. J is TRBJ2-7 and V is TRBV28; 10 nucleotides align to TRBD1. The CDR3 is 14 residues long. V dropped 4 bases and J dropped 6; count of bases not matched to a gene: 6. The germline V gene encodes CDR1 MDHEN and CDR2 SYDVKM. The DNA for the CDR3 is TGTGCCAGCAGTTCCGGGACAGGGGTAGTCGAGCAGTACTTC. Its translation: CASSSGTGVVEQYF.

J is TRBJ2-3 and V is TRBV5-6; D may correspond to TRBD1 or TRBD2 (5 bases each). Germline CDR1 and CDR2: SGHDT and YYEEEE. Trimming removed 2 bases at V and 4 bases at J, with 14 bases between. The CDR3 totals 15 residues. CDR3 nucleotides: TGTGCCAGCAGCTTCGGGGCCCACAATCCAGATACGCAGTATTTT. Its protein is CASSFGAHNPDTQYF.